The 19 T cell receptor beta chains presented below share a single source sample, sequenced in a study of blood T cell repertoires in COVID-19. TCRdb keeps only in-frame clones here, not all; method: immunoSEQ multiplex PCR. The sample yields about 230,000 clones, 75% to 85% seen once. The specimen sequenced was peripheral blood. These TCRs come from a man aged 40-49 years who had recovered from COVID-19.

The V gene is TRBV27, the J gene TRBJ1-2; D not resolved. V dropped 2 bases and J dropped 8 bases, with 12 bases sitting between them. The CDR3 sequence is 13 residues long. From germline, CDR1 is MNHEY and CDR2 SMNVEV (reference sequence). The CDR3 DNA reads TGTGCCAGCAGTTTAAACGGCGGCTTAGGCTACACCTTC. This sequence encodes CASSLNGGLGYTF.

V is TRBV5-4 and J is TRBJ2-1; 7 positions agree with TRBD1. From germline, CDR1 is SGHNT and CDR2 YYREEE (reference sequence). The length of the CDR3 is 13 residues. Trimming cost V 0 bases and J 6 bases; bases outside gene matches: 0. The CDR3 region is CASSLDRGNEQFF. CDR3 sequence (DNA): TGTGCCAGCAGCTTGGACAGGGGCAATGAGCAGTTCTTC.

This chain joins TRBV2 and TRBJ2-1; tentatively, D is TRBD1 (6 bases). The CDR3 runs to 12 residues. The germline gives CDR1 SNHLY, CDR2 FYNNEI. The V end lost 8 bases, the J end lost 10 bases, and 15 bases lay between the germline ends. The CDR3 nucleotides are TGTGCCAGCTCTCAAAGGGGGACGGAGCAGTTCTTC. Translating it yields CASSQRGTEQFF.

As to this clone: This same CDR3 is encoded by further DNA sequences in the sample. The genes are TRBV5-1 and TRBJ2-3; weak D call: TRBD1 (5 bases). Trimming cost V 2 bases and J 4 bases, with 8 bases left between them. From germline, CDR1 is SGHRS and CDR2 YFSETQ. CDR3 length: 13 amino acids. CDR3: CASSFQGSDTQYF. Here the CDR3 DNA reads TGCGCCAGCAGCTTCCAGGGATCAGATACGCAGTATTTT.

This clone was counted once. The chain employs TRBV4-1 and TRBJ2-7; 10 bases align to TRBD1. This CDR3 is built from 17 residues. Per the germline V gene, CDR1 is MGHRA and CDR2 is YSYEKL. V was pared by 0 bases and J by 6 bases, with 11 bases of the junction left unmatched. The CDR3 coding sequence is TGCGCCAGCAGCCAAGATGAGCGGACAGGGGGTAGAGTCGAGCAGTACTTC. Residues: CASSQDERTGGRVEQYF.

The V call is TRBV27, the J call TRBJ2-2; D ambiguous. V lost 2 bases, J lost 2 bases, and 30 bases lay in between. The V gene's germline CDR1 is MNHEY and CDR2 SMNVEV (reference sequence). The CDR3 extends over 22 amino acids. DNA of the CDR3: TGTGCCAGCAGTTTACCGTCCGACAAACCCCCCCTCCCCAGAAGAAACACCGGGGAGCTGTTTTTT. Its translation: CASSLPSDKPPLPRRNTGELFF.

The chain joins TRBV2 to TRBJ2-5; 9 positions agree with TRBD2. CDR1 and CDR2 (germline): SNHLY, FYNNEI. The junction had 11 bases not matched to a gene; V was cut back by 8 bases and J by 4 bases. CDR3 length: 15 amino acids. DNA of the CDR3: TGTGCCAGCTCCCAGGGGCTAGCGGGGCCAGAGACCCAGTACTTC. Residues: CASSQGLAGPETQYF.

The CDR3 protein is CASSLGQEDYGYTF. The CDR3 DNA sequence: TGCGCCAGCAGCTTGGGACAGGAAGACTATGGCTACACCTTC. The chain recombines TRBV5-1 with TRBJ1-2; perhaps TRBD1 as D (6 bases). V was shortened by 0 bases and J by 3 bases, with 9 bases between the two germline ends. The CDR3 spans 14 residues. The germline V gene encodes CDR1 SGHRS and CDR2 YFSETQ.

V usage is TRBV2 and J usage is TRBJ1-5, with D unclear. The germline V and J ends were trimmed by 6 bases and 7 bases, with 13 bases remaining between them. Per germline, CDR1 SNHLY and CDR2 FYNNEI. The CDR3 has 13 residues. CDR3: CASSGNRRQPQHF. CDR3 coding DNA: TGTGCCAGCAGCGGGAATCGACGGCAGCCCCAGCATTTT.

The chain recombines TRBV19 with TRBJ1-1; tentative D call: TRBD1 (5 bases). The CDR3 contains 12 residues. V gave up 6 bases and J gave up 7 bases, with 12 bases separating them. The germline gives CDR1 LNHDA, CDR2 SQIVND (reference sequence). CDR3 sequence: CASRGGLVEAFF. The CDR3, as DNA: TGTGCCAGTAGGGGGGGGTTGGTTGAAGCTTTCTTT.

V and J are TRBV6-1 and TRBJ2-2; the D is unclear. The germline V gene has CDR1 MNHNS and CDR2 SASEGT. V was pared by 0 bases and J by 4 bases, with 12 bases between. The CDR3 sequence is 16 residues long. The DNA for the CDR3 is TGTGCCAGCAGTGAAGCCCCCCACGGTATCACCGGGGAGCTGTTTTTT. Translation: CASSEAPHGITGELFF.

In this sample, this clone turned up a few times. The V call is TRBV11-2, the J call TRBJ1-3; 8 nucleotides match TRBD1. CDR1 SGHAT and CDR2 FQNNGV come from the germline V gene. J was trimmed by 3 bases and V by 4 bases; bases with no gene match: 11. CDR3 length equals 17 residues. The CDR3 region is CASSSYRGRGLGNTIYF. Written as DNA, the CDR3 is TGTGCCAGCAGCTCCTACCGGGGCAGGGGGCTTGGAAACACCATATATTTT.

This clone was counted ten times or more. The CDR3 DNA follows: TGTGCCAGCAGTGAACAGGGTCAGAAGGGCGAGCAGTACTTC. Its protein product is CASSEQGQKGEQYF. The chain uses TRBV2 and TRBJ2-7, with a weak D call TRBD1 (5 bases). Germline lookup yields CDR1 SNHLY and CDR2 FYNNEI. The CDR3 extends over 14 amino acids. Trimming pared 2 bases from V and 6 bases from J, leaving 14 bases between.

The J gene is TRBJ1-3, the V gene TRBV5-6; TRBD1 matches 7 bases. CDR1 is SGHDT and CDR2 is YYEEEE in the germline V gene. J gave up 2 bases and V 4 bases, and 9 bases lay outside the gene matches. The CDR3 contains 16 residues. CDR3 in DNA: TGTGCCAGCAGCGAGACAGGGAGGTCTGCTGGAAACACCATATATTTT. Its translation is CASSETGRSAGNTIYF.

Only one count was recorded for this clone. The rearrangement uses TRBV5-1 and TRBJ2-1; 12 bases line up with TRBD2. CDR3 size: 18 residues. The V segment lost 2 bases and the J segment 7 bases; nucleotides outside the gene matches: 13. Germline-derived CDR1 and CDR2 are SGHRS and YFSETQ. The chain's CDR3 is CASSLGLAGTPLLNEQFF. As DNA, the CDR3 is TGCGCCAGCAGCTTAGGACTAGCGGGGACCCCCTTATTGAATGAGCAGTTCTTC.

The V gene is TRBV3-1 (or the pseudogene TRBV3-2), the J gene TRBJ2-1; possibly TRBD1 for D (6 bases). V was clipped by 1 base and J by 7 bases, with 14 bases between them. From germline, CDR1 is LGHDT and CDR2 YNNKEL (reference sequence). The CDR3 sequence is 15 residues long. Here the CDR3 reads CASSQAGVLGNEQFF. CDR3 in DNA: TGTGCCAGCAGCCAAGCAGGGGTACTGGGAAATGAGCAGTTCTTC.

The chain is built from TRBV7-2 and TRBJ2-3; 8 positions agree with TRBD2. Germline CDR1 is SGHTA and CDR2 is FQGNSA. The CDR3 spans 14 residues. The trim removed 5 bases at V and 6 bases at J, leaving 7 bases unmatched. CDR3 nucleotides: TGTGCCAGCAGCCAAGGCGGGGGGAGGGATACGCAGTATTTT. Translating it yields CASSQGGGRDTQYF.

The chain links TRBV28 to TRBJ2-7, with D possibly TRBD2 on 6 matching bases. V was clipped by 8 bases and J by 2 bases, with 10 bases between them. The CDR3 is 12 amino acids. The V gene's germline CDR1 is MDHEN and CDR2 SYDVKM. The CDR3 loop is CASGLATYEQYF. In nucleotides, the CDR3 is TGTGCCAGCGGGCTAGCGACCTACGAGCAGTACTTC.

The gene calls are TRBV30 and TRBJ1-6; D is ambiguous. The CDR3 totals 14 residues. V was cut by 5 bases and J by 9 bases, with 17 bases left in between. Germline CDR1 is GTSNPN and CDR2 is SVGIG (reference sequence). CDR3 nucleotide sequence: TGTGCCTGGGCCCTCGGCGGCGGAGGTTCACCCCTCCACTTT. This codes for CAWALGGGGSPLHF.